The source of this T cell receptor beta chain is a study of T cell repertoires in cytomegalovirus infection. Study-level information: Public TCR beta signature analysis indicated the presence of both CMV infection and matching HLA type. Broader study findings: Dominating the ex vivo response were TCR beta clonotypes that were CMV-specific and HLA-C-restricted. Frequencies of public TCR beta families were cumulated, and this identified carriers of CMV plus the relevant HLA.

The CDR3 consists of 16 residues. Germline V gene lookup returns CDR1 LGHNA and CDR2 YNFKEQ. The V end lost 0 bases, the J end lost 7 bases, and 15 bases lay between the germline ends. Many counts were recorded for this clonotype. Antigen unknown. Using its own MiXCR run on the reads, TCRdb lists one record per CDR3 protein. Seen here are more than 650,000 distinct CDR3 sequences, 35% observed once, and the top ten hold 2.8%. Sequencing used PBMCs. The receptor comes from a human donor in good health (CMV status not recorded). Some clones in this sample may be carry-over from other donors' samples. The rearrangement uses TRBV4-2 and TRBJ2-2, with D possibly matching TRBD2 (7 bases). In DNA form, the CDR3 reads TGTGCCAGCAGCCAAGAGGAGGGGGGGGGCATCGGGGAGCTGTTTTTT. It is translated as CASSQEEGGGIGELFF.